This T cell receptor (beta chain) stems from a study of Ad26.COV2.S vaccination and SARS-CoV-2 variants. Overall study: Ad26.COV2.S was injected intramuscularly once or twice, 56 days apart.

V dropped 2 bases and J dropped 4 bases, with 5 bases sitting between them. The CDR3 covers 13 residues. CDR1 LGHNA and CDR2 YNFKEQ come from the germline V gene. This sample's treatment: roughly 20 received Ad26.COV2.S at low or high dose, single or two shots; about 5 received placebo; per-sample allocation not given. The samples date from day 63 after the first vaccine or placebo injection. This clone was counted once. TCRdb's copy holds only in-frame clones and misses some; the assay was immunoSEQ multiplex PCR. The table lists 440,000 or so clones, 90% of them singletons, with about 4.4% in the top ten.

V usage is TRBV4-2 and J usage is TRBJ1-4; no clear D. This TCR derives from a person aged 18-65 years who received the Ad26.COV2.S COVID-19 vaccine or a placebo. The sample was peripheral blood, taken in a trial of Ad26.COV2.S vaccine versus placebo. The CDR3 DNA reads as TGTGCCAGCAGCCAACTGAGTAATGAAAAACTGTTTTTT. Encoded protein: CASSQLSNEKLFF.